These 27 T cell receptor beta chains originate from one sample sequenced in a study of identical twins. TCRdb reprocessed the 5' RACE reads with MiXCR, giving one entry per CDR3 protein. The sample carries 450,000 to 650,000 distinct CDR3 sequences, 9.6% recorded once. This sample also belongs to another study, concerning yellow fever vaccine responses in identical twins.

Sequences were obtained from PBMCs. The receptors stem from a young woman in good health.

This clonotype occurred a few times. The CDR3 coding sequence is TGTGCCAGCAGCCCACGGCGCTTTGGTAGCACAGATACGCAGTATTTT. It translates to CASSPRRFGSTDTQYF. The genes are TRBV7-8 and TRBJ2-3; D unclear. V lost 5 bases, J lost 0 bases, and 15 bases lay in between. This CDR3 comprises 16 residues. Germline CDR1 SGHVS, CDR2 FQNEAQ.

This clonotype was found a few times. The chain links TRBV10-3 to TRBJ2-7; 8 bases match TRBD1. The CDR3 sequence is 12 residues long. V dropped 10 bases and J dropped 5; count of bases not matched to a gene: 7. Germline V gene lookup returns CDR1 ENHRY and CDR2 SYGVKD. Here the CDR3 DNA reads TGTGCCACTTGGGACAGGCTTCACGAGCAGTACTTC. Amino acids: CATWDRLHEQYF.

In its sample, this clonotype was seen many times. The V call is TRBV12-3 or TRBV12-4, the J call TRBJ2-7; 7 bases match TRBD1. This CDR3 region has 16 residues. V lost 5 bases, J lost 3 bases, and 13 bases stayed unmatched. The CDR3 spells CASSPHRGTTGYEQYF. In DNA form, the CDR3 reads TGTGCCAGCAGTCCCCACAGGGGTACTACTGGCTACGAGCAGTACTTC.

The rearrangement uses TRBV27 and TRBJ2-1; tentatively, D is TRBD1 (5 bases). CDR1 and CDR2 (germline): MNHEY, SMNVEV (reference sequence). CDR3 length: 13 amino acids. Trimming shortened V by 4 bases and J by 4 bases, and 8 bases separated the two germline ends. CDR3 DNA: TGTGCCAGCAGTTCGACAGAATACAATGAGCAGTTCTTC. Encoded protein: CASSSTEYNEQFF.

This clonotype showed up just a few times. The J gene is TRBJ1-1, the V gene TRBV15, with 7 bases matching TRBD1. Germline assignment: CDR1 LNHNV and CDR2 YYDKDF (reference sequence). The V gene end was trimmed by 4 bases and the J gene end by 0 bases; junction bases not matched to a gene: 8. The CDR3 extends over 16 amino acids. The CDR3 loop reads CATSKRQGGVNTEAFF. The CDR3 coding sequence is TGTGCCACCAGCAAACGACAGGGTGGGGTGAACACTGAAGCTTTCTTT.

This clonotype was observed a handful of times. The chain combines TRBV20-1 with TRBJ2-3; no definite D call. V was pared by 6 bases and J by 2 bases, with 21 bases between. CDR3 size: 16 residues. Germline values: CDR1 DFQATT, CDR2 SNEGSKA (reference sequence). The CDR3 nucleotides read TGCAGTGCCCTACACGACTCTACAAGGCTCACAGATACGCAGTATTTT. Translation gives CSALHDSTRLTDTQYF.

V is TRBV7-2 and J is TRBJ2-7; D is possibly TRBD2 (6 bases). The CDR3 is 14 amino acids. Trimming left V 4 bases short and J 3 bases short, with 13 bases between. Germline V lookup: CDR1 SGHTA, CDR2 FQGNSA. The CDR3 nucleotides read TGTGCCAGCAGCTCCAACGGGGGTGGCTACGAGCAGTACTTC. Its protein product is CASSSNGGGYEQYF.

This clonotype showed up just a few times. The chain joins TRBV6-2 or TRBV6-3 to TRBJ2-7; 10 nucleotides line up with TRBD2. V was pared by 4 bases and J by 2 bases, with 5 bases of the junction left unmatched. In germline, CDR1 is MNHEY, CDR2 SVGEGT. The CDR3 runs to 15 residues. In DNA, the CDR3 is TGTGCCAGCAGTTCCCGACTAGCGGGTCCCTACGAGCAGTACTTC. This gives the protein CASSSRLAGPYEQYF.

This clonotype was seen only a few times. The V gene is TRBV20-1, the J gene TRBJ2-5, with 8 nucleotides matching TRBD1. The CDR3 runs to 12 residues. CDR1 and CDR2 from the germline V gene are DFQATT and SNEGSKA (reference sequence). After removal of 6 bases from V and 7 bases from J, the junction contained 7 bases not matched to a gene. CDR3: CSAGGQVATQYF. CDR3 sequence (DNA): TGCAGTGCAGGGGGACAGGTGGCGACCCAGTACTTC.

This clonotype was counted ten times or more. The rearrangement joins TRBV12-3 or TRBV12-4 to TRBJ2-2; maybe TRBD2 (5 bases). Trimming pared 5 bases from V and 8 bases from J, leaving 9 bases between. This CDR3 comprises 12 residues. The CDR3 sequence is CASSPPGGELFF. The CDR3 DNA sequence: TGTGCCAGCAGTCCCCCGGGGGGGGAGCTGTTTTTT.

This chain links TRBV10-3 with TRBJ2-5, with 8 nucleotides matching TRBD2. This CDR3 is 16 amino acids long. V was pared by 0 bases and J by 5 bases, with 8 bases of the junction left unmatched. In germline, CDR1 is ENHRY, CDR2 SYGVKD. The CDR3 sequence is CAISESRASGQETQYF. Written as DNA, the CDR3 is TGTGCCATCAGTGAGTCGAGAGCTAGCGGGCAGGAGACCCAGTACTTC.

This clonotype was counted at least ten times. The chain employs TRBV9 and TRBJ2-7; weak D call: TRBD1 (6 bases). Trimming took 4 bases from V and 0 from J, leaving 11 bases between them. Germline V CDR1 and CDR2: SGDLS, YYNGEE. This CDR3 region has 14 residues. CDR3 sequence (DNA): TGTGCCAGCAGCACGCGACAGGACTCCTACGAGCAGTACTTC. It specifies CASSTRQDSYEQYF.

This chain uses TRBV5-1 with TRBJ2-3, with 10 nucleotides matching TRBD2. Per germline, CDR1 SGHRS and CDR2 YFSETQ. The CDR3 is 18 residues long. The trim removed 1 base at V and 1 base at J, leaving 9 bases unmatched. CDR3: CASSLRLGLAGGTDTQYF. CDR3 in DNA: TGCGCCAGCAGCTTGCGGTTGGGCCTAGCGGGAGGCACAGATACGCAGTATTTT.

This clonotype has more than one count but fewer than ten. The chain has TRBV6-2 or TRBV6-3 and TRBJ1-1, with 9 bases aligning to TRBD1. Trimming took 6 bases from V and 4 from J; bases not matched to a gene: 12. Per the germline V gene, CDR1 is MNHEY and CDR2 is SVGEGT. This CDR3 spans 16 amino acids. DNA for the CDR3: TGTGCCAGCAGCCCCAACCGGGACAGGGTTCCCACTGAAGCTTTCTTT. It specifies CASSPNRDRVPTEAFF.

This clonotype was recorded a few times. The chain is built from TRBV3-1 and TRBJ2-7, with D tentatively TRBD1 (6 bases). The CDR3 consists of 16 residues. The V gene's germline CDR1 is LGHDT and CDR2 YNNKEL (reference sequence). V lost 4 bases and J 5 bases, leaving 21 bases between the germline ends. CDR3 sequence reads: CASSPGDTSRFHEQYF. CDR3 sequence (DNA): TGTGCCAGCAGCCCCGGGGACACCTCGCGGTTCCACGAGCAGTACTTC.

The chain employs TRBV20-1 and TRBJ2-7; D may be TRBD1 (6 bases). The germline CDR1 and CDR2 sequences are DFQATT and SNEGSKA (reference sequence). The CDR3 length is 13 residues. Trimming took off 3 bases at V and 3 bases at J, with 12 bases between the two ends. CDR3 bases: TGCAGTGCTAGGAACAGGGCCAGCTACGAGCAGTACTTC. It translates to CSARNRASYEQYF.

The chain links TRBV7-2 to TRBJ2-5; the D gene is possibly TRBD2 (5 bases). The germline CDR1 and CDR2 sequences are SGHTA and FQGNSA. Trimming took 2 bases from V and 0 from J, leaving 16 bases between them. The CDR3 spans 17 residues. The CDR3 reads CASSLFVSGSYQETQYF. The DNA for the CDR3 is TGTGCCAGCAGCTTATTTGTTAGTGGGAGTTACCAAGAGACCCAGTACTTC.

The rearrangement links TRBV10-3 to TRBJ2-7, with 10 bases aligning to TRBD2. Germline values: CDR1 ENHRY, CDR2 SYGVKD. This CDR3 has 15 amino acids. The trim removed 3 bases at V and 0 bases at J, leaving 2 bases unmatched. In nucleotides, the CDR3 is TGTGCCATCAGTGACGCTAGCGGGAGCTCCTACGAGCAGTACTTC. This sequence encodes CAISDASGSSYEQYF.

The CDR3 loop reads CASTSGGVSTDTQYF. Written as DNA, the CDR3 is TGTGCCAGTACTAGCGGGGGGGTTAGCACAGATACGCAGTATTTT. This rearrangement joins TRBV3-1 to TRBJ2-3; TRBD2 matches 13 bases. Trimming removed 9 bases from V and 0 bases from J; junction bases left unmatched: 3. The CDR3 length is 15 residues. Germline V gives CDR1 LGHDT, CDR2 YNNKEL (reference sequence).

This clonotype was counted only a few times. The chain is built from TRBV15 and TRBJ2-7, with TRBD1 as a possible D gene (6 bases). Germline V gene sequence: CDR1 LNHNV, CDR2 YYDKDF (reference sequence). CDR3 length: 14 residues. V was cut by 3 bases and J by 0 bases, with 9 bases left in between. CDR3 coding DNA: TGTGCCACCAGCAGGTCAGGGGCCTCCTACGAGCAGTACTTC. Encoded protein: CATSRSGASYEQYF.

The rearrangement links TRBV12-3 or TRBV12-4 to TRBJ2-1; D unresolved. Trimming left V 8 bases short and J 6 bases short, with 29 bases between. The CDR3 loop spans 18 amino acids. CDR3 residues: CASCPSGPIGILVNEQFF. The CDR3 DNA sequence: TGTGCCAGCTGCCCCTCGGGTCCCATAGGTATTTTGGTCAATGAGCAGTTCTTC.

This clonotype was counted between two and nine times. The CDR3 loop reads CSASSQNTGELFF. DNA for the CDR3: TGCAGTGCTAGTTCGCAGAACACCGGGGAGCTGTTTTTT. The chain combines TRBV20-1 with TRBJ2-2; D ambiguous. The CDR3 totals 13 residues. The V gene's germline CDR1 is DFQATT and CDR2 SNEGSKA (reference sequence). With 3 bases removed from V and 1 base from J, the gap between germline ends came to 6 bases.

This rearrangement joins TRBV7-8 to TRBJ2-7; 11 positions match TRBD2. The length of the CDR3 is 15 residues. V dropped 2 bases and J dropped 5; count of bases not matched to a gene: 5. Germline V gives CDR1 SGHVS, CDR2 FQNEAQ. The CDR3 DNA reads TGTGCCAGCAGCTTATCTAGCGGGGGGCCCAACGAGCAGTACTTC. Translating it yields CASSLSSGGPNEQYF.

This clonotype was observed many times. V usage is TRBV29-1 and J usage is TRBJ2-7; D is undetermined. The CDR3 is 13 residues long. Trimming shortened V by 6 bases and J by 0 bases, and 12 bases separated the two germline ends. The V gene's germline CDR1 is SQVTM and CDR2 ANQGSEA. CDR3 region: CSVFRADSYEQYF. The CDR3 DNA reads TGCAGCGTGTTTCGTGCCGACTCCTACGAGCAGTACTTC.

The gene calls are TRBV18 and TRBJ2-3; 7 bases agree with TRBD2. Germline lookup yields CDR1 KGHSH and CDR2 LQKENI. This CDR3 is 15 amino acids long. V was clipped by 1 base and J by 2 bases; unmatched bases: 3. Here the CDR3 reads CASSPRQRDTDTQYF. CDR3 bases: TGTGCCAGCTCACCACGTCAGCGGGACACAGATACGCAGTATTTT.

The chain uses TRBV2 and TRBJ1-2, with D perhaps TRBD1 (5 bases). The germline gives CDR1 SNHLY, CDR2 FYNNEI. The ends were cut back, 8 bases at V and 6 bases at J, with 16 bases in the middle. The CDR3 contains 13 residues. This CDR3 reads CASGPGHGDGYTF. CDR3 sequence (DNA): TGTGCCAGCGGACCCGGACACGGTGATGGCTACACCTTC.

This clonotype was recorded a few times. The V call is TRBV3-1, the J call TRBJ2-7; 11 bases map to TRBD2. The CDR3 contains 15 residues. V lost 1 base and J lost 4; bases outside the gene matches: 3. Germline lookup yields CDR1 LGHDT and CDR2 YNNKEL (reference sequence). CDR3 region: CASSQGLAGNYEQYF. For the CDR3, the DNA is TGTGCCAGCAGCCAAGGACTAGCGGGAAATTACGAGCAGTACTTC.